This T cell receptor (beta chain) was captured in a study of CD8 T cells in Susac syndrome. Random-hexamer reverse transcription was applied to about 0.5 to 1 ug RNA. TCRdb itself ran the immunoSEQ multiplex PCR reads through MiXCR, one entry per CDR3 protein. The table records roughly 200,000 distinct CDR3 sequences, 85% to 95% of them present only once. V was pared by 5 bases and J by 6 bases, with 10 bases of the junction left unmatched. Germline CDR1 DFQATT, CDR2 SNEGSKA (reference sequence). The CDR3 consists of 15 residues. It was negative isolation that provided the CD8+ and CD4+ T cells, whereas TEMRA cells were enriched by FACS.

This receptor was obtained from a human donor with Susac syndrome. Specimen: CD4+ T cells from PBMCs. The chain links TRBV20-1 to TRBJ2-3; TRBD2 agrees at 11 bases. The CDR3 DNA is TGCAGTGCTTATGTACTAGCGGGGGCCTCGGATACGCAGTATTTT. Protein sequence: CSAYVLAGASDTQYF.